This is a list of T cell receptor beta chains from one sample in a study of T cells expressing NK-cell markers. Using the 5' RACE reads, TCRdb records one entry per CDR3 protein without DNA. Recorded here are 300,000 to 450,000 distinct CDR3 sequences; the top ten clones represent 5.2%. The sample consisted of blood T cells: a sorted CD56 or NKG2C T cell subset, CD4+ or CD8+ T cells, or bulk PBMC T cells (not recorded which). These receptors came from a man aged 18-75 years in good health. CDR3s include the opening cysteine and the closing phenylalanine or tryptophan.

v_call: TRBV6-1; j_call: TRBJ2-7; cdr3_aa: CASKTGRGHEQYF
v_call: TRBV2; j_call: TRBJ2-7; cdr3_aa: CASTRAGAAFSYEQYF
v_call: TRBV11-2; j_call: TRBJ2-7; cdr3_aa: CASSFGTRAYEQYF
v_call: TRBV5-1; j_call: TRBJ2-5; cdr3_aa: CASSSTLKTSGNQETQYF
v_call: TRBV20-1; j_call: TRBJ2-5; cdr3_aa: CSAYPPLAGTETQYF
v_call: TRBV10-3; j_call: TRBJ2-1; cdr3_aa: CAISAGTTYNEQFF
v_call: TRBV25-1; j_call: TRBJ1-2; cdr3_aa: CASRRGQGNYGYTF
v_call: TRBV5-5; j_call: TRBJ2-1; cdr3_aa: CASSPTGTSGGIKQFF
v_call: TRBV9; j_call: TRBJ2-7; cdr3_aa: CANRVGGGSLRYEQYF
v_call: TRBV7-9; j_call: TRBJ1-1; cdr3_aa: CASSLSRSSTEAFF
v_call: TRBV7-6; j_call: TRBJ2-3; cdr3_aa: CASSHSGTSRGPSTDTQYF
v_call: TRBV7-6; j_call: TRBJ2-7; cdr3_aa: CASSHENRRTYLYEQYF
v_call: TRBV5-1; j_call: TRBJ2-2; cdr3_aa: CASSFGARGTGELFF
v_call: TRBV5-4; j_call: TRBJ2-1; cdr3_aa: CASSPGGLALKNEQFF